A single sample is the source of the 15 T cell receptor beta chains below, sequenced in a study of response to subunit inactivated influenza vaccine. TCRdb redid the calling of the RT-PCR reads with MiXCR, one entry per CDR3 protein. The sample has 290,000 or so distinct CDR3 sequences; 20% to 25% are singletons. The sample in question was PBMCs from blood, obtained about 20 months after vaccination. These receptors all come from a man in his fifties or sixties who received an inactivated influenza vaccine.

This clonotype was detected ten times or more. This chain joins TRBV6-1 and TRBJ1-1; D is undetermined. From germline, CDR1 is MNHNS and CDR2 SASEGT. There are 13 residues in the CDR3. V was cut by 3 bases and J by 2 bases, with 7 bases left in between. CDR3 sequence: CASSDRVNTEAFF. Here the CDR3 DNA reads TGTGCCAGCAGTGACAGAGTTAACACTGAAGCTTTCTTT.

This clonotype was seen more than once but under ten times. This rearrangement joins TRBV20-1 to TRBJ1-2; D gene unclear. CDR3 length equals 12 residues. Per germline, CDR1 DFQATT and CDR2 SNEGSKA (reference sequence). V lost 1 base, J lost 0 bases, and 3 bases lay in between. The CDR3 DNA sequence: TGCAGTGCTAGAGGGGCTAACTATGGCTACACCTTC. As protein: CSARGANYGYTF.

This clonotype was detected ten times or more. The chain combines TRBV7-6 with TRBJ1-6; no clear D. Germline lookup yields CDR1 SGHVS and CDR2 FNYEAQ. The ends were cut back, 1 base at V and 7 bases at J, with 11 bases in the middle. The CDR3 covers 15 residues. The CDR3: CASSLEGTGNSPLHF. In DNA, the CDR3 is TGTGCCAGCAGCTTAGAGGGCACCGGCAATTCACCCCTCCACTTT.

The gene calls are TRBV6-1 and TRBJ1-6; D perhaps matches TRBD1 (6 bases). V dropped 6 bases and J dropped 7 bases, with 22 bases sitting between them. Germline-derived CDR1 and CDR2 are MNHNS and SASEGT. The CDR3 has 17 amino acids. In nucleotides, the CDR3 is TGTGCCAGCAGCCGAGTGGGGGACAATCTAGGGAATTCACCCCTCCACTTT. Protein product: CASSRVGDNLGNSPLHF.

A remark on this clonotype: A much more abundant neighbour one base away suggests this may be a read error. The V call is TRBV2, the J call TRBJ2-1, with 11 bases aligning to TRBD2. Germline V gives CDR1 SNHLY, CDR2 FYNNEI. This CDR3 is built from 15 residues. J lost 5 bases, V lost 6 bases, and 6 bases had no gene match. For the CDR3, the DNA is TGTGCCAGCAGAGTACTAGCGGGGGTGAACAATGAGCAGTTCTTC. Translated: CASRVLAGVNNEQFF.

The chain employs TRBV4-1 and TRBJ2-7; the D gene is possibly TRBD1 (6 bases). The CDR3 totals 16 residues. Trimming shortened V by 5 bases and J by 0 bases, and 17 bases separated the two germline ends. CDR1 and CDR2 from the germline V gene are MGHRA and YSYEKL. In DNA, the CDR3 is TGCGCCAGCAGCTTGATCAGGACAGAGATCTCCTACGAGCAGTACTTC. Protein sequence: CASSLIRTEISYEQYF.

This clonotype was detected a few times. The genes are TRBV7-9 and TRBJ2-3, with TRBD2 matching 8 bases. Per the germline V gene, CDR1 is SEHNR and CDR2 is FQNEAQ (reference sequence). CDR3 length equals 15 residues. V was pared by 4 bases and J by 4 bases, with 7 bases of the junction left unmatched. CDR3 sequence (DNA): TGTGCCAGCAGCTCCCGGGGGGGCAGCGCAGATACGCAGTATTTT. Translating it yields CASSSRGGSADTQYF.

This chain links TRBV4-3 with TRBJ1-3, with D unresolved. Trimming stripped 4 bases from V and 5 bases from J, with 9 bases between. This CDR3 comprises 13 residues. Germline V CDR1 and CDR2: LGHNA, YSLEER. CDR3 protein: CASSREPRNTIYF. The DNA for the CDR3 is TGCGCCAGCAGCCGGGAGCCAAGAAACACCATATATTTT.

This chain links TRBV12-3 or TRBV12-4 with TRBJ2-2; the match to TRBD1 covers 9 bases. J was trimmed by 5 bases and V by 6 bases; bases with no gene match: 13. The CDR3 covers 17 residues. The CDR3 region is CASRKGRDRVGTGELFF. The CDR3 bases are TGTGCCAGCAGAAAAGGCCGGGACAGGGTGGGAACCGGGGAGCTGTTTTTT.

This clonotype was detected only a few times. V usage is TRBV18 and J usage is TRBJ1-4, with D unresolved. The V end lost 3 bases, the J end lost 0 bases, and 8 bases lay between the germline ends. Germline assignment: CDR1 KGHSH and CDR2 LQKENI. The CDR3 has 15 residues. The CDR3 here is CASSPTPPTNEKLFF. As DNA, the CDR3 is TGTGCCAGCTCACCGACTCCCCCAACTAATGAAAAACTGTTTTTT.

V and J are TRBV5-1 and TRBJ2-7; D tentatively fits TRBD1 or TRBD2 (5 bases each). Trimming took off 0 bases at V and 0 bases at J, with 10 bases between the two ends. CDR3 length: 15 residues. Per germline, CDR1 SGHRS and CDR2 YFSETQ. The CDR3 DNA reads TGCGCCAGCAGCTTGGGAGGGGCCCGCTCCTACGAGCAGTACTTC. Amino acid sequence: CASSLGGARSYEQYF.

This chain connects TRBV27 to TRBJ2-7; TRBD2 might be the D (8 bases). Trimming removed 5 bases at V and 13 bases at J, with 18 bases between. The CDR3 has 12 amino acids. CDR1 is MNHEY and CDR2 is SMNVEV in the germline V gene (reference sequence). CDR3 residues: CASSKLAGQRYF. The CDR3 DNA reads TGTGCCAGCAGTAAATTAGCGGGACAGCGCTACTTC.

CDR3 DNA: TGTGCCAGCAGCATACTACCAGGGGGTCACACCGGGGAGCTGTTTTTT. As protein: CASSILPGGHTGELFF. The rearrangement joins TRBV7-9 to TRBJ2-2, with TRBD1 identical over 7 bases. This CDR3 is 16 amino acids long. With 5 bases clipped from V and 3 bases from J, the junction kept 9 bases outside the gene matches. Germline V gene sequence: CDR1 SEHNR, CDR2 FQNEAQ (reference sequence).

This chain connects TRBV7-8 to TRBJ2-5; no definite D call. The CDR3 runs to 16 residues. Germline V gene data show CDR1 as SGHVS and CDR2 as FQNEAQ. The germline V and J ends were trimmed by 2 bases and 1 base, with 14 bases remaining between them. Here the CDR3 reads CASSLSGGYSQETQYF. The CDR3 DNA sequence: TGTGCCAGCAGCTTATCGGGCGGCTACTCCCAAGAGACCCAGTACTTC.

This clonotype was seen a handful of times. The V call is TRBV6-5, the J call TRBJ1-1; tentative D call: TRBD1 (6 bases). Germline CDR1 MNHEY, CDR2 SVGAGI. V gave up 0 bases and J gave up 1 base, with 9 bases separating them. The CDR3 is made up of 15 amino acids. The CDR3 sequence is CASSYSQGWNTEAFF. The CDR3 DNA reads as TGTGCCAGCAGTTACTCGCAGGGGTGGAACACTGAAGCTTTCTTT.